This is a list of T cell receptor beta chains from one sample in a study of blood T cell repertoires in COVID-19. Clones were read by immunoSEQ multiplex PCR, and TCRdb kept only the in-frame ones, dropping some. There are 45,000 to 65,000 clones in the sample; about 83% occur only once, and around 17% lies in the top ten. The specimen was peripheral blood. Every receptor here comes from a man in his forties with acute or convalescent COVID-19. The CDR3 runs from the conserved cysteine through the conserved F or W. The D gene is left open where the match is weak. Only part of the rows carry a size: once, few, many, or a class if the clone is expanded.

clone_size,v_call,j_call,d_call,cdr3_aa,cdr3_nt
-,TRBV19,TRBJ1-1,TRBD1,CASSMDRGKAFF,TGTGCCAGTAGTATGGACAGGGGTAAAGCTTTCTTT
-,TRBV5-5,TRBJ1-4,-,CASSSITGSTNEKLFF,TGTGCCAGCAGCTCCATCACAGGGTCAACTAATGAAAAACTGTTTTTT
-,TRBV7-9,TRBJ1-3,-,CATGWSSGNTIYF,TGTGCCACCGGGTGGTCCTCTGGAAACACCATATATTTT
-,TRBV5-1,TRBJ2-4,-,CASSSQGGKNIQYF,TGCGCCAGCAGCTCCCAGGGGGGAAAAAACATTCAGTACTTC
-,TRBV19,TRBJ2-6,-,CASSPASEPGANVLTF,TGTGCCAGTAGTCCCGCGTCCGAACCTGGGGCCAACGTCCTGACTTTC
-,TRBV18,TRBJ2-1,TRBD2,CASSPSSGKYNEQFF,TGTGCCAGCTCACCAAGCAGCGGGAAATACAATGAGCAGTTCTTC
-,TRBV7-8,TRBJ2-3,TRBD2,CASSLGVLAGGPDTDTQYF,TGTGCCAGCAGCTTAGGAGTGTTAGCGGGAGGGCCGGACACAGATACGCAGTATTTT
-,TRBV5-6,TRBJ1-3,-,CASSLGVWGSGNTIYF,TGTGCCAGCAGCTTAGGGGTCTGGGGTTCTGGAAACACCATATATTTT
once,TRBV4-1,TRBJ1-5,-,CASRVGTGTDSNQPQHF,TGCGCCAGCAGGGTCGGTACCGGGACTGATAGCAATCAGCCCCAGCATTTT
once,TRBV2,TRBJ2-3,-,CASYRIPRADTQYF,TGTGCCTCTTACAGGATCCCCCGGGCAGATACGCAGTATTTT
-,TRBV18,TRBJ1-5,-,CASSPDIQGFGAQPQHF,TGTGCCAGCTCACCAGACATACAGGGATTCGGTGCGCAGCCCCAGCATTTT
-,TRBV14,TRBJ1-1,TRBD1,CASSTQGLMNTEAFF,TGTGCCAGCAGCACACAGGGGCTCATGAACACTGAAGCTTTCTTT
-,TRBV6-5,TRBJ1-2,-,CASSYSEGGPYGYTF,TGTGCCAGCAGTTACTCCGAGGGCGGGCCTTATGGCTACACCTTC
once,TRBV2,TRBJ2-7,-,CASSTSSYEQYF,TGTGCCAGCAGCACGAGCTCCTACGAGCAGTACTTC
-,TRBV24-1,TRBJ2-1,TRBD2,CATSDSREGGYNEQFF,TGTGCCACCAGTGATTCCCGGGAGGGGGGGTACAATGAGCAGTTCTTC
-,TRBV2,TRBJ1-2,-,CASSGRAIYGYTF,TGTGCCAGCAGCGGGAGGGCCATCTATGGCTACACCTTC
-,TRBV7-9,TRBJ2-3,-,CASSLIGGPLGTDTQYF,TGTGCCAGCAGCTTAATCGGGGGTCCTTTGGGAACAGATACGCAGTATTTT
-,TRBV5-6,TRBJ1-2,-,CASSLPAGPSNYGYTF,TGTGCCAGCAGCCTCCCGGCGGGACCTAGCAACTATGGCTACACCTTC
-,TRBV6-1,TRBJ2-1,TRBD1,CASSDPGQLSDEQFF,TGTGCCAGCAGTGATCCGGGACAGCTTAGCGATGAGCAGTTCTTC
-,TRBV19,TRBJ1-3,-,CASWSTSSGNTIYF,TGTGCCAGTTGGTCTACGAGCTCTGGAAACACCATATATTTT
-,TRBV5-6,TRBJ2-5,-,CASSLWAHRQETQYF,TGTGCCAGCAGCCTTTGGGCCCATCGACAAGAGACCCAGTACTTC
once,TRBV27,TRBJ2-3,TRBD2,CASSQLAGGRSDTQYF,TGTGCCAGCAGTCAATTAGCGGGGGGAAGGTCGGATACGCAGTATTTT
-,TRBV12-3/TRBV12-4,TRBJ2-1,-,CASSLVRRGEQFF,TGTGCCAGCAGTTTAGTAAGGAGGGGTGAGCAGTTCTTC
-,TRBV2,TRBJ1-2,-,CASSEAGDGYTF,TGTGCCAGCAGTGAGGCAGGGGATGGCTACACCTTC
-,TRBV6-1,TRBJ2-1,-,CASSEGSSVYNEQFF,TGTGCCAGCAGTGAAGGCAGTTCCGTATACAATGAGCAGTTCTTC
-,TRBV19,TRBJ1-5,TRBD1,CASSIAPPTGINQPQHF,TGTGCCAGTAGTATTGCCCCCCCGACAGGGATCAATCAGCCCCAGCATTTT
-,TRBV2,TRBJ2-7,-,CASEQVLIAYEQYF,TGTGCTTCCGAGCAGGTTCTCATCGCCTACGAGCAGTACTTC
-,TRBV10-1,TRBJ2-2,TRBD1,CASSESGRGRTTNTGELFF,TGCGCCAGCAGTGAGAGCGGCAGGGGGCGAACTACGAACACCGGGGAGCTGTTTTTT
-,TRBV10-1,TRBJ2-1,TRBD2,CASSESGGSSYNEQFF,TGCGCCAGCAGTGAGTCTGGCGGGAGTTCCTACAATGAGCAGTTCTTC
few,TRBV19,TRBJ2-3,-,CASSSGGARYF,TGTGCCAGTAGTTCCGGCGGAGCGCGGTATTTT
-,TRBV9,TRBJ2-3,TRBD2,CASSVREGDTQYF,TGTGCCAGCAGCGTACGGGAGGGGGATACGCAGTATTTT
-,TRBV10-2,TRBJ2-7,-,CASMRAISLEQYF,TGCGCCAGCATGAGGGCGATTTCCCTCGAGCAGTACTTC
-,TRBV18,TRBJ1-6,TRBD1,CASSPPNRGGSPLHF,TGTGCCAGCTCACCACCAAACAGGGGTGGTTCACCCCTCCACTTT
-,TRBV27,TRBJ2-1,TRBD2,CASSLRRETAEQFF,TGTGCCAGCAGTTTAAGGCGGGAGACCGCTGAGCAGTTCTTC
-,TRBV7-2,TRBJ2-7,TRBD1,CASSKTGQSSYEQYF,TGTGCCAGCAGCAAAACGGGACAGAGCTCCTACGAGCAGTACTTC
-,TRBV30,TRBJ2-3,TRBD2,CAWSVTLAGGMGQYF,TGTGCCTGGAGTGTAACCCTAGCGGGAGGTATGGGGCAGTATTTT
-,TRBV5-1,TRBJ2-1,TRBD1,CASSTGQGVFGDEQFF,TGCGCCAGCAGCACGGGACAGGGGGTTTTTGGAGATGAGCAGTTCTTC
once,TRBV5-6,TRBJ2-7,-,CASSSPTGNLYEQYF,TGTGCCAGCAGCTCGCCCACAGGGAACCTGTACGAGCAGTACTTC
-,TRBV11-2,TRBJ2-3,-,CASSLAGTDTQYF,TGTGCCAGCAGCTTAGCGGGCACAGATACGCAGTATTTT
-,TRBV7-2,TRBJ1-6,TRBD1,CASSLGTGTNSPLHF,TGTGCCAGCAGCCTCGGGACAGGGACAAATTCACCCCTCCACTTT
-,TRBV9,TRBJ2-1,TRBD2,CASSLGGGTYNEQFF,TGTGCCAGTTCCCTCGGGGGGGGGACCTACAATGAGCAGTTCTTC
-,TRBV27,TRBJ2-1,TRBD2,CASSWALAASYNEQFF,TGTGCCAGCAGCTGGGCTCTAGCGGCCTCCTACAATGAGCAGTTCTTC